This T cell receptor (beta chain) emerged from a study of neurological immune-mediated disorders. Study outcomes and limitations: TCR-beta repertoires seemed private in all groups, with no expanded CDR3 amino acid sequences shared. In HTLV-1-associated myelopathy, TCR clonal expansion was greatest, and in multiple sclerosis it was least, below healthy controls.

TCRdb processed the 5' RACE reads anew with MiXCR; each CDR3 protein has one entry. The sample lists some 48,000 distinct CDR3 sequences; about a tenth were seen once. Unsorted libraries were prepared from 2 million PBMCs that had been stored at -80 C. Unmatched junction bases numbered 16, after V lost 4 bases and J lost 5 bases. The length of the CDR3 is 19 residues. Germline CDR1 is MGHRA and CDR2 is YSYEKL. This clonotype was seen many times. Antigen specificity is unknown. The receptor comes from a woman in her thirties or forties with HTLV-1-associated myelopathy (HAM/TSP). The chain carries TRBV4-1 and TRBJ2-5; 13 bases agree with TRBD2. Sequencing was performed on PBMCs. CDR3 loop: CASSRTKRTSGGSWETQYF. CDR3 in DNA: TGCGCCAGCAGCCGCACGAAGAGGACTAGCGGGGGATCTTGGGAGACCCAGTACTTC.